These 24 T cell receptor beta chains share one sample of origin, sequenced in a study of regulatory T cells in long-lasting Graves disease. Building of the TCR beta libraries involved iRepertoire HTBI primers and Arm-PCR of CDR3 regions. Each CDR3 protein gets one entry after TCRdb re-called the multiplex PCR reads with MiXCR. The data contain 650,000 to 700,000 distinct CDR3 sequences, around 32% of them seen just once; the ten biggest clones take up under 50%. Stated time point: persistent/refractory GD, antithyroid drugs over 5 years with positive TRAb. The authors made the TCR library using RNA they extracted from PBMCs. Sample: peripheral blood mononuclear cells (PBMCs), taken when the disease was refractory, from a patient treated with antithyroid drugs. These receptors were collected from a female donor with Graves disease.

This clonotype has only a few counts. The chain links TRBV9 to TRBJ2-2, with D unresolved. The V gene lost 0 bases and the J gene lost 6 bases, with 6 bases spanning the gap. Germline V gene sequence: CDR1 SGDLS, CDR2 YYNGEE. The CDR3 runs to 13 residues. The DNA for the CDR3 is TGTGCCAGCAGCGTAGGGGTTGCCGGGGAGCTGTTTTTT. This gives the protein CASSVGVAGELFF.

This clonotype was seen ten or more times. V usage is TRBV6-1 and J usage is TRBJ1-2; TRBD1 aligns across 10 bases. CDR3 length equals 13 residues. Germline V gene sequence: CDR1 MNHNS, CDR2 SASEGT. Trimming took 8 bases from V and 5 from J; bases not matched to a gene: 5. The CDR3 is CASRGTGVYGYTF. The CDR3 bases are TGTGCCAGCCGGGGGACAGGGGTTTATGGCTACACCTTC.

The chain combines TRBV19 with TRBJ1-2, with unresolved D. CDR3 length equals 14 residues. Trimming removed 6 bases from V and 1 base from J, with 12 bases in between. The germline V gene has CDR1 LNHDA and CDR2 SQIVND (reference sequence). CDR3 nucleotides: TGTGCCAGTAGGATTCTCCTGGGTAACTATGGCTACACCTTC. It encodes CASRILLGNYGYTF.

This clonotype was seen many times. The rearrangement uses TRBV6-1 and TRBJ2-7, with TRBD2 matching over 10 bases. CDR3 length: 16 residues. The germline V gene encodes CDR1 MNHNS and CDR2 SASEGT. The V and J ends lost 8 bases and 3 bases, in that order; junction bases with no gene match: 13. The CDR3 loop reads CASSTIGLAESYEQYF. The DNA of the CDR3 is TGTGCCAGCTCCACGATCGGACTAGCGGAAAGCTACGAGCAGTACTTC.

This sequence joins TRBV20-1 and TRBJ1-6; D remains ambiguous. From germline, CDR1 is DFQATT and CDR2 SNEGSKA (reference sequence). Between the trimmed V and J ends, which lost 3 bases and 2 bases, there was a span of 8 bases. CDR3 length equals 14 residues. The CDR3 DNA reads as TGCAGTGCTAGCCCCGAGGCCTATAATTCACCCCTCCACTTT. This sequence encodes CSASPEAYNSPLHF.

The CDR3 loop reads CASTPDNYGYTF. DNA of the CDR3: TGTGCCAGCACCCCTGATAACTATGGCTACACCTTC. V usage is TRBV12-3 or TRBV12-4 and J usage is TRBJ1-2; D gene uncertain. This CDR3 has 12 residues. With 7 bases removed from V and 1 base from J, the gap between germline ends came to 7 bases.

This clonotype was counted a few times. Here the CDR3 reads CASSQEGGGEKLFF. The CDR3 DNA is TGCGCCAGCAGCCAAGAAGGGGGCGGTGAAAAACTGTTTTTT. This chain joins TRBV4-1 and TRBJ1-4, with TRBD1 matching over 7 bases. In germline, CDR1 is MGHRA, CDR2 YSYEKL. With V trimmed by 0 bases and J by 7 bases, 2 bases remained unmatched. The CDR3 has 14 residues.

The rearrangement links TRBV6-5 to TRBJ2-5; D is perhaps TRBD2 (6 bases). Germline CDR1 and CDR2: MNHEY and SVGAGI. This CDR3 has 14 amino acids. The V gene lost 0 bases and the J gene lost 4 bases, with 9 bases spanning the gap. CDR3 residues: CASSYSFGGETQYF. In DNA form, the CDR3 reads TGTGCCAGCAGTTACTCCTTCGGGGGAGAGACCCAGTACTTC.

This clonotype was seen repeatedly, ten times or more. This chain links TRBV7-2 with TRBJ2-5, with D possibly matching TRBD1 (5 bases). Germline lookup yields CDR1 SGHTA and CDR2 FQGNSA. This CDR3 spans 15 amino acids. The germline V and J ends were trimmed by 8 bases and 2 bases, with 18 bases remaining between them. In DNA form, the CDR3 reads TGTGCCAGCGGTCGGGCAGGGCAACGTCAAGAGACCCAGTACTTC. Translating it yields CASGRAGQRQETQYF.

This clonotype has just a few counts. The V and J genes are TRBV12-3 or TRBV12-4 and TRBJ1-1; weak D call: TRBD1 (5 bases). The CDR3 runs 17 residues. Trimming pared 7 bases from V and 6 bases from J, leaving 27 bases between. The CDR3 sequence is CASTSYRQLGPWAEAFF. The CDR3 DNA sequence: TGTGCCAGCACCTCCTACCGACAGCTTGGCCCTTGGGCTGAAGCTTTCTTT.

This chain uses TRBV20-1 with TRBJ2-1, with TRBD2 matching over 9 bases. Germline V lookup: CDR1 DFQATT, CDR2 SNEGSKA (reference sequence). V lost 0 bases and J lost 7; bases outside the gene matches: 10. The length of the CDR3 is 16 residues. CDR3 protein: CSARDVAGVLVNEQFF. The CDR3 DNA follows: TGCAGTGCTAGAGATGTAGCGGGAGTTCTCGTTAATGAGCAGTTCTTC.

The chain carries TRBV6-5 and TRBJ2-7, with TRBD2 matching 8 bases. V was pared by 2 bases and J by 0 bases, with 0 bases of the junction left unmatched. The CDR3 is made up of 14 amino acids. Germline loops: CDR1 MNHEY, CDR2 SVGAGI. The CDR3 DNA reads TGTGCCAGCAGTTACGGACTAGCCTCCTACGAGCAGTACTTC. Translation gives CASSYGLASYEQYF.

This clonotype was seen a few times. CDR3 amino acids: CASSWPPGQGYGPNYEQYF. The CDR3 coding sequence is TGTGCCAGCAGCTGGCCCCCGGGACAGGGGTACGGACCCAACTACGAGCAGTACTTC. The chain combines TRBV6-1 with TRBJ2-7; the match to TRBD1 covers 10 bases. Germline-derived CDR1 and CDR2 are MNHNS and SASEGT. V was pared by 6 bases and J by 3 bases, with 20 bases of the junction left unmatched. This CDR3 has 19 amino acids.

The CDR3: CSSLLAGGQETQYF. The CDR3 coding sequence is TGCAGTTCCTTACTAGCGGGAGGGCAAGAGACCCAGTACTTC. V is TRBV20-1 and J is TRBJ2-5; 13 bases line up with TRBD2. The CDR3 totals 14 residues. Germline CDR1 is DFQATT and CDR2 is SNEGSKA (reference sequence). V lost 8 bases, J lost 2 bases, and 5 bases stayed unmatched.

This clonotype appeared a few times. The chain uses TRBV19 and TRBJ1-2, with 8 bases fitting TRBD1. The V gene end was trimmed by 3 bases and the J gene end by 8 bases; junction bases not matched to a gene: 5. Germline assignment: CDR1 LNHDA and CDR2 SQIVND (reference sequence). This CDR3 is built from 13 residues. DNA for the CDR3: TGTGCCAGTAGTATTGAGACAGGGGTCGGCTACACCTTC. Translation: CASSIETGVGYTF. Variable domain in full (rest from reference TRBV19 and TRBJ1-2): DGGITQSPKYLFRKEGQNVTLSCEQNLNHDAMYWYRQDPGQGLRLIYYSQIVNDFQKGDIAEGYSVSREKKESFPLTVTSAQKNPTAFYLCASSIETGVGYTFGSGTRLTVV.

This chain connects TRBV29-1 to TRBJ1-1; the match to TRBD1 covers 7 bases. The length of the CDR3 is 10 residues. Trimming took 7 bases from V and 11 from J; bases not matched to a gene: 7. Germline V gene sequence: CDR1 SQVTM, CDR2 ANQGSEA. The CDR3 reads CSGEQGSAFF. In DNA, the CDR3 is TGCAGCGGAGAACAGGGGTCGGCTTTCTTT.

The chain is built from TRBV3-1 and TRBJ2-7, with D tentatively TRBD1 (5 bases). The V gene's germline CDR1 is LGHDT and CDR2 YNNKEL (reference sequence). V was clipped by 1 base and J by 7 bases, with 14 bases between them. This CDR3 has 14 residues. CDR3 amino acids: CASSQVEGAWEQYF. CDR3 DNA: TGTGCCAGCAGCCAAGTGGAAGGGGCATGGGAGCAGTACTTC.

In this sample, this clonotype turned up many times. CDR3 sequence reads: CASSPRTAPRAYEQYF. In DNA form, the CDR3 reads TGTGCCAGCAGCCCGAGGACAGCACCTAGGGCCTACGAGCAGTACTTC. The V and J genes are TRBV11-2 and TRBJ2-7, with D maybe TRBD1 (6 bases). CDR1 and CDR2 (germline): SGHAT, FQNNGV. CDR3 size: 16 residues. Trimming shortened V by 5 bases and J by 2 bases, and 19 bases separated the two germline ends.

The gene calls are TRBV28 and TRBJ1-3; 10 bases are shared with TRBD1. Trimming removed 5 bases from V and 2 bases from J; junction bases left unmatched: 6. The CDR3 runs 16 residues. Per the germline V gene, CDR1 is MDHEN and CDR2 is SYDVKM. The CDR3 loop is CASSPWTGGAGNTIYF. CDR3 bases: TGTGCCAGCAGTCCCTGGACAGGGGGAGCTGGAAACACCATATATTTT.

The V gene is TRBV7-9, the J gene TRBJ2-3, with TRBD1 matching over 8 bases. CDR1 and CDR2 (germline): SEHNR, FQNEAQ (reference sequence). The CDR3 length is 15 residues. V lost 5 bases to trimming and J lost 0 bases; unmatched junction nucleotides: 4. The CDR3 region has the DNA TGTGCCAGCAGCCCGGACAGGGCTAGCACAGATACGCAGTATTTT. It encodes CASSPDRASTDTQYF.

The genes are TRBV20-1 and TRBJ1-5; D is uncertain. Germline values: CDR1 DFQATT, CDR2 SNEGSKA (reference sequence). The CDR3 covers 15 residues. V was clipped by 1 base and J by 0 bases, with 10 bases between them. The DNA of the CDR3 is TGCAGTGCTAGAGGCGCCGACTATAGCAATCAGCCCCAGCATTTT. It translates to CSARGADYSNQPQHF.

The sample holds many counts of this clonotype. The V and J genes are TRBV6-1 and TRBJ2-7, with a possible D match to TRBD2 (6 bases). The CDR3 extends over 13 amino acids. V was pared by 6 bases and J by 1 base, with 10 bases between. CDR1 MNHNS and CDR2 SASEGT come from the germline V gene. CDR3: CASRGSGSYEQYF. CDR3 DNA sequence: TGTGCCAGCAGAGGAAGCGGGTCCTACGAGCAGTACTTC.

This sequence joins TRBV20-1 and TRBJ2-7; 10 positions match TRBD1. Trimming at V came to 0 bases and at J to 3 bases, leaving 8 bases not matched to a gene. Germline V gene data show CDR1 as DFQATT and CDR2 as SNEGSKA (reference sequence). This CDR3 has 16 residues. CDR3 sequence reads: CSARDHGTGVIYEQYF. The CDR3 DNA reads as TGCAGTGCTAGAGATCACGGGACAGGGGTTATCTACGAGCAGTACTTC.

In regard to this clonotype: A clone one base away is much larger, so this may be a read error. The CDR3 DNA reads TGTGCCAGCAGACCCGACAGGGCAGGTGGCTGCACCTTC. Encoded protein: CASRPDRAGGCTF. This chain uses TRBV12-3 or TRBV12-4 with TRBJ1-2; TRBD1 aligns across 7 bases. This CDR3 spans 13 amino acids.